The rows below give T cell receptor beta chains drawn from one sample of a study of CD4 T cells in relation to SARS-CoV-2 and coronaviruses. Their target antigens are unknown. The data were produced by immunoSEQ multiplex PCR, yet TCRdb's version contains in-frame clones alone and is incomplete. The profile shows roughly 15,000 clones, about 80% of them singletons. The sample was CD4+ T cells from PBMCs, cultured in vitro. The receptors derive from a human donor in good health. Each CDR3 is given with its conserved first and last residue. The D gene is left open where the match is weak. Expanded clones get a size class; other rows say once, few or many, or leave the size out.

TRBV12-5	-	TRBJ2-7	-	TGTGCTAGTGGCAAGCATGGGGGTGCCTACGAGCAGTACTTC	CASGKHGGAYEQYF
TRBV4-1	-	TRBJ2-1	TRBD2	TGCGCCAGCAGCCAGACGGTGGGACTAGCGGGCAATGAGCAGTTCTTC	CASSQTVGLAGNEQFF
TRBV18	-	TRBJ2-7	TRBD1	TGTGCCAGCTCACCAATAACGGGACAGGGGGACTACGAGCAGTACTTC	CASSPITGQGDYEQYF
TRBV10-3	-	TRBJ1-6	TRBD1	TGTGCCATCAGTTTAAACCGGGACAGGTCTTCACCCCTCCACTTT	CAISLNRDRSSPLHF
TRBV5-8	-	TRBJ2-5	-	TGTGCCAGCAGCTTGGCTTCTCTCGAGGGGGAGACCCAGTACTTC	CASSLASLEGETQYF
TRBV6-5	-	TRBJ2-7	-	TGTGCCAGCAGTACAGGACCCTTAGTCTCCTACGAGCAGTACTTC	CASSTGPLVSYEQYF
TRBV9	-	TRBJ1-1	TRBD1	TGTGCCAGCAGCCCCTCCGGGACAGGGGTCACTGAAGCTTTCTTT	CASSPSGTGVTEAFF
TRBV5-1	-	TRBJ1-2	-	TGCGCCAGCAGCTTGGGCGGGGTCATTCGGGGATCCTATGGCTACACCTTC	CASSLGGVIRGSYGYTF
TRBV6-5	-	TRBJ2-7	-	TGTGCCAGCAGTAACCGGGACGTACAAACCGAGCAGTACTTC	CASSNRDVQTEQYF
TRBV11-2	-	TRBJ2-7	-	TGTGCCAGCAGCTTAGTGGGGTGGGCAGTCACCTACGAGCAGTACTTC	CASSLVGWAVTYEQYF
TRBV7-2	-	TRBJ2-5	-	TGTGCCAGCAGCTTAGTACGGCAAGAGACCCAGTACTTC	CASSLVRQETQYF
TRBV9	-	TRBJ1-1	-	TGTGCCAGCAGCCCCAGCGGGACCGGACAGTTCGCTTTCTTT	CASSPSGTGQFAFF
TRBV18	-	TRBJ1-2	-	TGTGCCAGCTCAGTAACCGGACAGCCAAACTATGGCTACACCTTC	CASSVTGQPNYGYTF
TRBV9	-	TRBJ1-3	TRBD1	TGTGCCAGCAGCGGGACAGGGGGAGGAAACACCATATATTTT	CASSGTGGGNTIYF
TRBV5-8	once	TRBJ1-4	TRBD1	TGTGCCAGCAGCTTGAGGACAGGGACGTTGGTTGAAAAACTGTTTTTT	CASSLRTGTLVEKLFF
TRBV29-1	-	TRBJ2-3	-	TGCAGCGTGACGGGGGCCCTCGGACCCGGAGATACGCAGTATTTT	CSVTGALGPGDTQYF
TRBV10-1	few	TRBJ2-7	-	TGCGCCAGCAGTGAGTCAGGATCCTACGAGCAGTACTTC	CASSESGSYEQYF
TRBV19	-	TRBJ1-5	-	TGTGCCACCTCCGGGAGGGGAGGGCAGCCCCAGCATTTT	CATSGRGGQPQHF
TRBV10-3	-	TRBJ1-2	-	TGTGCCATCAGTGGGGACTATGGCTACACCTTC	CAISGDYGYTF
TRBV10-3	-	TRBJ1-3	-	TGTGCCATCAGCGGGGTTGTGGACACCATATATTTT	CAISGVVDTIYF
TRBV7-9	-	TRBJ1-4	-	TGTGCCAGCAGCCGGGCTTTGGAACTGTTTTTT	CASSRALELFF
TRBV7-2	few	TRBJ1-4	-	TGTGCCAGCAGCCTCCGATCGACAGGCCGGAATGAAAAACTGTTTTTT	CASSLRSTGRNEKLFF
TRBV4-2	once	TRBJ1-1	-	TGTGCCAGCAGCACGACAGCGGGGAAGGAAGCTTTCTTT	CASSTTAGKEAFF
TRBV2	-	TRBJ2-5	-	TGTGCCAGCAGTGAAACAGGGTACCGGGAGACCCAGTACTTC	CASSETGYRETQYF
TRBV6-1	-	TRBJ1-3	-	TGTGCCAGCAGTGAAGAGCAGGGGTCTGGAAACACCATATATTTT	CASSEEQGSGNTIYF
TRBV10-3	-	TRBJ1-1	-	TGTGCCATCAGTGATTGGTCCACTGAAGCTTTCTTT	CAISDWSTEAFF
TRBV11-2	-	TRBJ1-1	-	TGTGCCAGCAGCTTAGGTCGAGTGGAGGAAGCTTTCTTT	CASSLGRVEEAFF
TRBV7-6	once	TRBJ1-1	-	TGTGCCAGCAGCTTAGACGGAGGGGAGAACACTGAAGCTTTCTTT	CASSLDGGENTEAFF
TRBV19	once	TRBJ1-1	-	TGTGCCAGTAGTATTGGGACTGGCAGGGGAGGCACTGAAGCTTTCTTT	CASSIGTGRGGTEAFF
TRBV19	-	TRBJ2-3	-	TGTGCCAGTAGTATGCAGGGGACAGATACGCAGTATTTT	CASSMQGTDTQYF
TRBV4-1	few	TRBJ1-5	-	TGCGCCAGCAGCCTCTCACCTTATAGCAATCAGCCCCAGCATTTT	CASSLSPYSNQPQHF
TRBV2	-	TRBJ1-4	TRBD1	TGTGCCAGCAGTGGACAGGGTGCTGAAAAACTGTTTTTT	CASSGQGAEKLFF
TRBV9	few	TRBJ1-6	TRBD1	TGTGCCAGCAGCTCGAGACAGTATGGGACAGGGAATTCACCCCTCCACTTT	CASSSRQYGTGNSPLHF
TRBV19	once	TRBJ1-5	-	TGTGCCAGTAGTAGAAGGGCGGATCAGCCCCAGCATTTT	CASSRRADQPQHF
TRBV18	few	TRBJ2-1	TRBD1	TGTGCCAGCTCACCGTCACAGGGGCGAGGTGAGCAGTTCTTC	CASSPSQGRGEQFF
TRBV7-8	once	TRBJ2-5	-	TGTGCCAGCACCTCCCGGGACATACAAGAGACCCAGTACTTC	CASTSRDIQETQYF
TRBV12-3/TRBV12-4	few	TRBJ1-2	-	TGTGCCAGCAGTTTTCTCGACCGTTATGGCTACACCTTC	CASSFLDRYGYTF
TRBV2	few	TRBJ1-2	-	TGTGCCAGCAGTGAAGTTGGGGGGAGCCATGGCTACACCTTC	CASSEVGGSHGYTF
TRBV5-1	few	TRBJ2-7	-	TGCGCCAGCAGCTTGAACCGCTACGAGCAGTACTTC	CASSLNRYEQYF
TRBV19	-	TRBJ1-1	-	TGTGCCAGTAGCGGCGTTCTCCAGAACACTGAAGCTTTCTTT	CASSGVLQNTEAFF
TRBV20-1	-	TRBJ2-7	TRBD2	TGCAGTGCTAGTTCGGGACTAGCGGACCGCTCCTACGAGCAGTACTTC	CSASSGLADRSYEQYF
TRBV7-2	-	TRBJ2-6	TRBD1	TGTGCCAGCAGTCGACAGGGGGCGCTTAATTCTGGGGCCAACGTCCTGACTTTC	CASSRQGALNSGANVLTF
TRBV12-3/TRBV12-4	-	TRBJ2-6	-	TGTGCCAGCGGGGTGTCTGGGGCCAACGTCCTGACTTTC	CASGVSGANVLTF